The 25 T cell receptor beta chains given below trace back to one sample, sequenced in a study of blood T cell repertoires in COVID-19. Produced via immunoSEQ multiplex PCR; TCRdb's table is partial and in-frame only. The sample has 200,000 to 250,000 clones, about 90% seen once. The sequenced sample consisted of peripheral blood. These receptors all come from a woman younger than 35 who had recovered from COVID-19.

The J gene is TRBJ2-7, the V gene TRBV11-2; the match to TRBD2 covers 10 bases. CDR1 SGHAT and CDR2 FQNNGV come from the germline V gene. V dropped 4 bases and J dropped 7; count of bases not matched to a gene: 10. The CDR3 has 15 amino acids. CDR3 in DNA: TGTGCCAGCAGCTCAGGGGCTAGCGGGAGTGGTGAGCAGTACTTC. This encodes CASSSGASGSGEQYF.

This clone was seen more than once but under ten times. An end of the junction does not agree with germline; a read error may underlie this. This chain connects TRBV18 to TRBJ1-1, with D possibly being TRBD1 (5 bases). This CDR3 has 14 amino acids. CDR1 and CDR2 (germline): KGHSH, LQKENI. Written as DNA, the CDR3 is TGTGCCAGCTCACCACCGGAGAGAGGGACTGAAGTTTTCTTT. Translating gives CASSPPERGTEVFF. The full variable domain, with the rest looked up from reference TRBV18 and TRBJ1-1, is NAGVMQNPRHLVRRRGQEARLRCSPMKGHSHVYWYRQLPEEGLKFMVYLQKENIIDESGMPKERFSAEFPKEGPSILRIQQVVRGDSAAYFCASSPPERGTEVFFGQGTRLTVV.

The V call is TRBV4-1, the J call TRBJ1-5; no reliable D call. This CDR3 is 14 amino acids long. CDR1 and CDR2 (germline): MGHRA, YSYEKL. Trimming left V 1 base short and J 4 bases short, with 8 bases between. Written as DNA, the CDR3 is TGCGCCAGCAGCCAAGTAGGAGGGAATCAGCCCCAGCATTTT. The encoded protein is CASSQVGGNQPQHF.

The rearrangement joins TRBV4-1 to TRBJ1-2; maybe TRBD1 (5 bases). CDR1 MGHRA and CDR2 YSYEKL come from the germline V gene. There are 14 residues in the CDR3. V was pared by 4 bases and J by 0 bases, with 9 bases between. In nucleotides, the CDR3 is TGCGCCAGCAGCCGCACAGGAGCTAACTATGGCTACACCTTC. As protein: CASSRTGANYGYTF.

This sequence joins TRBV7-9 and TRBJ1-3; D gene ambiguous. Trimming removed 5 bases from V and 1 base from J, with 9 bases in between. This CDR3 region has 14 residues. The V gene's germline CDR1 is SEHNR and CDR2 FQNEAQ (reference sequence). CDR3 region: CASSIQFSGNTIYF. For the CDR3, the DNA is TGTGCCAGCAGCATACAGTTTTCTGGAAACACCATATATTTT.

The chain combines TRBV7-2 with TRBJ1-1; 9 bases match TRBD1. This CDR3 spans 14 amino acids. The J segment lost 3 bases and the V segment lost 3 bases, leaving 2 bases of the junction unmatched. CDR1 is SGHTA and CDR2 is FQGNSA in the germline V gene. CDR3 sequence: CASSFGTGHTEAFF. CDR3 DNA: TGTGCCAGCAGCTTTGGGACAGGGCACACTGAAGCTTTCTTT.

This clone was recorded once. The rearrangement uses TRBV7-9 and TRBJ2-7, with D perhaps TRBD1 (6 bases). Trimming took off 5 bases at V and 2 bases at J, with 16 bases between the two ends. This CDR3 comprises 15 residues. The germline V gene encodes CDR1 SEHNR and CDR2 FQNEAQ (reference sequence). The CDR3 loop is CASSPIQGTTYEQYF. Here the CDR3 DNA reads TGTGCCAGCAGCCCCATACAGGGCACTACCTACGAGCAGTACTTC.

This chain links TRBV27 with TRBJ1-2; 12 nucleotides align to TRBD1. Germline trimming cut 7 bases from V and 8 bases from J; bases unmatched to any gene: 8. Germline CDR1 and CDR2: MNHEY and SMNVEV (reference sequence). This CDR3 is built from 14 residues. The CDR3 spells CASTGTGGAKGYTF. As DNA, the CDR3 is TGTGCCAGCACGGGGACAGGGGGCGCCAAGGGCTACACCTTC.

This chain joins TRBV7-2 and TRBJ2-1; D may be TRBD1 (5 bases). V gave up 2 bases and J gave up 5 bases, with 13 bases separating them. CDR1 is SGHTA and CDR2 is FQGNSA in the germline V gene. The CDR3 contains 15 residues. Here the CDR3 DNA reads TGTGCCAGCAGCTTAAGGGGCCCCTCAGACAATGAGCAGTTCTTC. Translation gives CASSLRGPSDNEQFF.

The chain recombines TRBV9 with TRBJ2-3, with TRBD2 as a possible D gene (6 bases). In germline, CDR1 is SGDLS, CDR2 YYNGEE. The CDR3 extends over 14 amino acids. V lost 3 bases and J 6 bases, leaving 14 bases between the germline ends. For the CDR3, the DNA is TGTGCCAGCAGCGGAGGGACTCCTGGGGATACGCAGTATTTT. Translated, it gives CASSGGTPGDTQYF.

V and J are TRBV19 and TRBJ2-1; D is perhaps TRBD2 (6 bases). V lost 3 bases to trimming and J lost 6 bases, with 9 bases between them. This CDR3 is 13 amino acids long. Germline values: CDR1 LNHDA, CDR2 SQIVND (reference sequence). The CDR3 DNA is TGTGCCAGTAGTATGGGGGGAGGCAATGAGCAGTTCTTC. It translates to CASSMGGGNEQFF.

The V and J genes are TRBV24-1 and TRBJ1-2; 8 bases are shared with TRBD1. This CDR3 spans 15 amino acids. V gave up 5 bases and J gave up 8 bases; unmatched junction bases: 12. Germline loops: CDR1 KGHDR, CDR2 SFDVKD. The CDR3 region is CATSVAVQGEEGYTF. The DNA of the CDR3 is TGTGCCACCAGTGTAGCCGTACAGGGGGAAGAAGGCTACACCTTC.

This clone was found once. V usage is TRBV3-1 (or the pseudogene TRBV3-2) and J usage is TRBJ2-1; TRBD2 matches 12 bases. V lost 1 base and J lost 2; bases outside the gene matches: 3. Germline V CDR1 and CDR2: LGHDT, YNNKEL (reference sequence). The CDR3 spans 17 residues. The CDR3 region has the DNA TGTGCCAGCAGCCAAGTCGCTAGCGGGAGGGCCTACAATGAGCAGTTCTTC. It yields the protein CASSQVASGRAYNEQFF.

The CDR3 bases are TGTGCCAGCAGCGTCTCCCCGGAGGGTATCTACGAGCAGTACTTC. Amino acids: CASSVSPEGIYEQYF. This sequence joins TRBV9 and TRBJ2-7, with TRBD2 as a possible D gene (6 bases). The CDR3 consists of 15 residues. The V gene's germline CDR1 is SGDLS and CDR2 YYNGEE. V lost 2 bases to trimming and J lost 3 bases, with 15 bases between them.

The V and J genes are TRBV5-1 and TRBJ1-1; 9 positions match TRBD1. The CDR3 has 12 amino acids. Germline V gives CDR1 SGHRS, CDR2 YFSETQ. V trimming: 2 bases; J trimming: 8 bases; junction bases outside the gene matches: 1. The DNA for the CDR3 is TGCGCCAGCAGCTTAGGACAGGGGGAAGCTTTCTTT. It specifies CASSLGQGEAFF.

This chain connects TRBV2 to TRBJ1-1; 12 bases match TRBD1. This CDR3 spans 19 amino acids. The J segment lost 1 base and the V segment lost 7 bases, leaving 16 bases of the junction unmatched. Per germline, CDR1 SNHLY and CDR2 FYNNEI. The CDR3 protein is CASTDFRDRGRSGNTEAFF. CDR3 coding DNA: TGTGCCAGCACGGATTTTCGGGACAGGGGGCGATCAGGGAACACTGAAGCTTTCTTT.

J is TRBJ1-5 and V is TRBV6-2 or TRBV6-3, with 7 bases fitting TRBD1. The CDR3 totals 16 residues. Germline V gene data show CDR1 as MNHEY and CDR2 as SVGEGT. J was trimmed by 5 bases and V by 2 bases; bases with no gene match: 9. CDR3 bases: TGTGCCAGCAGTTACGGTTTAGGGGGCAAGGATCAGCCCCAGCATTTT. It encodes CASSYGLGGKDQPQHF.

The chain links TRBV15 to TRBJ1-2; 10 nucleotides align to TRBD1. CDR1 LNHNV and CDR2 YYDKDF come from the germline V gene (reference sequence). The CDR3 consists of 15 residues. V lost 2 bases to trimming and J lost 3 bases; unmatched junction nucleotides: 3. The chain's CDR3 is CATSRRGTGDYGYTF. DNA of the CDR3: TGTGCCACCAGCAGAAGAGGGACAGGGGACTATGGCTACACCTTC.

In this sample, this clone turned up a few times. The chain carries TRBV11-2 and TRBJ2-7; TRBD1 matches at 10 bases. CDR3 length equals 14 residues. Trimming removed 4 bases from V and 5 bases from J; junction bases left unmatched: 5. CDR1 SGHAT and CDR2 FQNNGV come from the germline V gene. The CDR3 loop is CASSWRTGGDEQYF. CDR3 in DNA: TGTGCCAGCAGCTGGCGGACAGGGGGAGACGAGCAGTACTTC. The full variable domain, with the rest looked up from reference TRBV11-2 and TRBJ2-7, is EAGVAQSPRYKIIEKRQSVAFWCNPISGHATLYWYQQILGQGPKLLIQFQNNGVVDDSQLPKDRFSAERLKGVDSTLKIQPAKLEDSAVYLCASSWRTGGDEQYFGPGTRLTVT.

The rearrangement joins TRBV9 to TRBJ2-7; D possibly corresponds to TRBD2 (5 bases). This CDR3 spans 15 amino acids. Germline V gene data show CDR1 as SGDLS and CDR2 as YYNGEE. Deletions cut 0 bases from V and 0 bases from J, with 10 bases between. CDR3 sequence: CASSVAVAPSYEQYF. In nucleotides, the CDR3 is TGTGCCAGCAGCGTAGCGGTAGCGCCCTCCTACGAGCAGTACTTC.

V gene TRBV29-1 combines with J gene TRBJ2-1; 9 nucleotides agree with TRBD2. Germline CDR1 and CDR2: SQVTM and ANQGSEA. V was pared by 4 bases and J by 0 bases, with 7 bases of the junction left unmatched. This CDR3 comprises 16 residues. DNA of the CDR3: TGCAGCGTTGGGCTGGGTAGCGGGAGCTCCTACAATGAGCAGTTCTTC. Protein: CSVGLGSGSSYNEQFF.

This clone was picked up one time. The chain combines TRBV5-4 with TRBJ2-1, with 10 nucleotides matching TRBD1. This CDR3 spans 15 amino acids. V shed 0 bases and J 10 bases; nucleotides not matched to a gene: 7. Germline V gene data show CDR1 as SGHNT and CDR2 as YYREEE (reference sequence). The CDR3 DNA reads as TGTGCCAGCAGCTTGGGGGACAGGGGCCGACGAGAGCAGTTCTTC. It specifies CASSLGDRGRREQFF.

The chain links TRBV30 to TRBJ1-2; perhaps TRBD1 as D (6 bases). Germline-derived CDR1 and CDR2 are GTSNPN and SVGIG (reference sequence). This CDR3 is 14 amino acids long. Trimming stripped 3 bases from V and 6 bases from J, with 17 bases between. The DNA of the CDR3 is TGTGCCTGGAGCGACAAAAACAGGGTTAATGGCTACACCTTC. Protein: CAWSDKNRVNGYTF.

The table lists this clone with a count of one. The J gene is TRBJ1-1, the V gene TRBV18; D not certain. CDR3 length: 13 residues. Germline V gene sequence: CDR1 KGHSH, CDR2 LQKENI. Trimming took off 6 bases at V and 0 bases at J, with 8 bases between the two ends. For the CDR3, the DNA is TGTGCCAGCTCGCCTACAGTGAACACTGAAGCTTTCTTT. Its translation: CASSPTVNTEAFF. The full variable domain, in which reference TRBV18 and TRBJ1-1 provide the parts outside the CDR3, is NAGVMQNPRHLVRRRGQEARLRCSPMKGHSHVYWYRQLPEEGLKFMVYLQKENIIDESGMPKERFSAEFPKEGPSILRIQQVVRGDSAAYFCASSPTVNTEAFFGQGTRLTVV.

CDR3 protein: CASSPTGEMETQYF. As DNA, the CDR3 is TGTGCCAGCAGCCCAACAGGGGAAATGGAGACCCAGTACTTC. The chain carries TRBV9 and TRBJ2-5; 7 nucleotides line up with TRBD1. Germline CDR1 SGDLS, CDR2 YYNGEE. The CDR3 is 14 amino acids. V shed 4 bases and J 5 bases; nucleotides not matched to a gene: 8.